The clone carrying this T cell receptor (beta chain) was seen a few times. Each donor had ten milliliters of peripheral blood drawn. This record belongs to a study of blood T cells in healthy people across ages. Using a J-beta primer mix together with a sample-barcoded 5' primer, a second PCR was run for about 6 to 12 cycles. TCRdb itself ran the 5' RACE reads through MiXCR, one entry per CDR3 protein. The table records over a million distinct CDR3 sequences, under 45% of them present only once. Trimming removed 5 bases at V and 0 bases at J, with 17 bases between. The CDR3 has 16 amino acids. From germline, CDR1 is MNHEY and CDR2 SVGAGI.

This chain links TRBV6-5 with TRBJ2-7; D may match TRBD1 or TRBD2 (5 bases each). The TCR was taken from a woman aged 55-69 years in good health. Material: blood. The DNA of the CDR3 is TGTGCCAGCAGTCCCCTTTTGGGGGATAGCTCCTACGAGCAGTACTTC. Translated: CASSPLLGDSSYEQYF.